This T cell receptor (beta chain) was sequenced during a study of technical replicates of blood from several donors. Data came from immunoSEQ multiplex PCR; TCRdb stores just in-frame clones and leaves some out. Among roughly 66,000 clones, approximately 83% were seen once, and the ten largest hold roughly 5%. Per the germline V gene, CDR1 is MNHEY and CDR2 is SMNVEV (reference sequence). V dropped 4 bases and J dropped 7; count of bases not matched to a gene: 10. The CDR3 sequence is 16 residues long. This chain connects TRBV27 to TRBJ2-4, with 10 bases identical to TRBD2. The source is a human donor in good health. Some clones in this sample may be carry-over from other donors' samples. Sequenced input: PBMCs. The CDR3: CASSSASGGWGNIQYF. DNA of the CDR3: TGTGCCAGCAGTTCCGCTAGCGGGGGCTGGGGTAACATTCAGTACTTC.